Below, 31 T cell receptor beta chains from the same sample are listed, as sequenced in a study of cytomegalovirus exposure and HLA in healthy donors. Produced via immunoSEQ multiplex PCR; TCRdb's table is partial and in-frame only. The repertoire holds 150,000 to 200,000 clones, with roughly 80% as singletons. Material: PBMCs. Every receptor here comes from a man younger than 40 in good health and CMV-seropositive.

V usage is TRBV7-3 and J usage is TRBJ2-7; D might be TRBD1 (6 bases). Trimming stripped 1 base from V and 2 bases from J, with 12 bases between. Per the germline V gene, CDR1 is SGHTA and CDR2 is FQGTGA. CDR3 length equals 15 residues. The CDR3 region has the DNA TGTGCCAGCAGCTTAAAACCTGGGACACCCTACGAGCAGTACTTC. Its protein product is CASSLKPGTPYEQYF.

This chain connects TRBV5-5 to TRBJ2-7; a weak D match, TRBD2 (6 bases). CDR1 and CDR2 from the germline V gene are SGHKS and YYEKEE (reference sequence). CDR3 length equals 15 residues. The V end lost 4 bases, the J end lost 2 bases, and 16 bases lay between the germline ends. The CDR3 reads CASSPPGTAPYEQYF. Written as DNA, the CDR3 is TGTGCCAGCAGCCCTCCAGGGACTGCCCCCTACGAGCAGTACTTC. The full variable domain, completed using reference TRBV5-5 and TRBJ2-7, is DAGVTQSPTHLIKTRGQQVTLRCSPISGHKSVSWYQQVLGQGPQFIFQYYEKEERGRGNFPDRFSARQFPNYSSELNVNALLLGDSALYLCASSPPGTAPYEQYFGPGTRLTVT.

As DNA, the CDR3 is TGTGCCAGTAGTATAACAGGGTCACGCAATCAGCCCCAGCATTTT. Translation: CASSITGSRNQPQHF. The chain uses TRBV19 and TRBJ1-5; TRBD1 might be the D (6 bases). The CDR3 loop spans 15 amino acids. V was clipped by 2 bases and J by 2 bases, with 10 bases between them. Per germline, CDR1 LNHDA and CDR2 SQIVND (reference sequence).

The rearrangement uses TRBV30 and TRBJ2-1; 8 nucleotides agree with TRBD2. Trimming removed 0 bases from V and 12 bases from J; junction bases left unmatched: 13. Germline assignment: CDR1 GTSNPN and CDR2 SVGIG (reference sequence). The length of the CDR3 is 15 residues. The CDR3 region is CAWSVGLAGGPRQFF. The CDR3, as DNA: TGTGCCTGGAGTGTCGGTCTAGCGGGCGGCCCTAGGCAGTTCTTC.

V gene TRBV27 combines with J gene TRBJ1-6; D is ambiguous. CDR3 length: 13 amino acids. Trimming removed 2 bases at V and 10 bases at J, with 9 bases between. Germline lookup yields CDR1 MNHEY and CDR2 SMNVEV (reference sequence). The CDR3 coding sequence is TGTGCCAGCAGTTTACTAGGTTCCTCACCCCTCCACTTT. Its translation is CASSLLGSSPLHF.

This chain joins TRBV5-1 and TRBJ1-5, with no clear D. V was pared by 4 bases and J by 1 base, with 12 bases between. CDR3 length: 15 amino acids. Germline V gene sequence: CDR1 SGHRS, CDR2 YFSETQ. CDR3 region: CASSRGTSSNQPQHF. The CDR3 bases are TGCGCCAGCAGCCGTGGCACATCGAGCAATCAGCCCCAGCATTTT.

The chain has TRBV9 and TRBJ2-5, with a weak D call TRBD1 (6 bases). Germline lookup yields CDR1 SGDLS and CDR2 YYNGEE. This CDR3 comprises 15 residues. Between the trimmed V and J ends, which lost 0 bases and 1 base, there was a span of 10 bases. CDR3 loop: CASSVGTGLQETQYF. The CDR3 bases are TGTGCCAGCAGCGTAGGAACAGGGCTCCAAGAGACCCAGTACTTC.

The CDR3, as DNA: TGTGCCAGCAGCTTGCAACAGGGGGCGTTAGGGGCCAACGTCCTGACTTTC. Its protein is CASSLQQGALGANVLTF. V usage is TRBV5-6 and J usage is TRBJ2-6; 9 bases agree with TRBD1. The CDR3 is made up of 17 amino acids. V trimming: 1 base; J trimming: 4 bases; junction bases outside the gene matches: 6. Germline V CDR1 and CDR2: SGHDT, YYEEEE.

The rearrangement links TRBV4-2 to TRBJ2-1, with 8 bases identical to TRBD2. The J segment lost 7 bases and the V segment lost 4 bases, leaving 15 bases of the junction unmatched. Germline loops: CDR1 LGHNA, CDR2 YNFKEQ. The CDR3 loop spans 17 amino acids. DNA for the CDR3: TGTGCCAGCAGCCCCCACGGTACGGGACTAGGGGTAAATGAGCAGTTCTTC. It encodes CASSPHGTGLGVNEQFF.

This sequence joins TRBV7-2 and TRBJ2-1; 13 bases align to TRBD2. V gave up 5 bases and J gave up 4 bases; unmatched junction bases: 2. The CDR3 consists of 15 residues. CDR1 is SGHTA, CDR2 FQGNSA, per germline. For the CDR3, the DNA is TGTGCCAGCAGCCTACTAGCGGGGGGGTACAATGAGCAGTTCTTC. It yields the protein CASSLLAGGYNEQFF.

The chain recombines TRBV11-2 with TRBJ2-7; 7 positions agree with TRBD2. CDR3 length: 17 residues. Germline V CDR1 and CDR2: SGHAT, FQNNGV. V trimming: 1 base; J trimming: 5 bases; junction bases outside the gene matches: 14. CDR3 protein: CASSLAVGWGGINEQYF. In DNA form, the CDR3 reads TGTGCCAGCAGCTTAGCAGTAGGTTGGGGGGGTATCAACGAGCAGTACTTC.

The CDR3 DNA is TGTGCCAGCTCCTACGATGTGACAGATACGCAGTATTTT. This gives the protein CASSYDVTDTQYF. The chain combines TRBV6-1 with TRBJ2-3; the D is unclear. Germline loops: CDR1 MNHNS, CDR2 SASEGT. The CDR3 totals 13 residues. The V end lost 8 bases, the J end lost 3 bases, and 12 bases lay between the germline ends.

The table lists this clone with many counts. The chain has TRBV10-3 and TRBJ2-7; 8 bases line up with TRBD1. This CDR3 has 13 residues. The germline CDR1 and CDR2 sequences are ENHRY and SYGVKD. J lost 1 base, V lost 9 bases, and 5 bases had no gene match. As DNA, the CDR3 is TGTGCCATGCAGGGGGCTAGTTCCTACGAGCAGTACTTC. Its translation: CAMQGASSYEQYF.

The chain links TRBV6-5 to TRBJ2-7, with 8 bases lining up with TRBD1. Germline CDR1 MNHEY, CDR2 SVGAGI. The CDR3 has 15 amino acids. Trimming removed 4 bases from V and 0 bases from J; junction bases left unmatched: 5. CDR3 in amino acids: CASSSGQGPSYEQYF. As DNA, the CDR3 is TGTGCCAGCAGTTCCGGACAGGGCCCCTCCTACGAGCAGTACTTC.

In its sample, this clone was seen a few times. The chain carries TRBV2 and TRBJ2-7; D not resolved. Deletions cut 4 bases from V and 5 bases from J, with 3 bases between. The CDR3 runs to 10 residues. Germline lookup yields CDR1 SNHLY and CDR2 FYNNEI. CDR3 amino acids: CASSADEQYF. CDR3 nucleotides: TGTGCCAGCAGTGCGGACGAGCAGTACTTC.

CDR3 bases: TGTGCCAGCAGCTCAGGGGTTGAAGGCTACACCTTC. Translating it yields CASSSGVEGYTF. The rearrangement uses TRBV7-6 and TRBJ1-2; D perhaps matches TRBD1 (6 bases). The CDR3 runs to 12 residues. V dropped 4 bases and J dropped 8 bases, with 11 bases sitting between them. In germline, CDR1 is SGHVS, CDR2 FNYEAQ.

This chain uses TRBV21-1 with TRBJ2-1; the table's D gene call, TRBD2, was not cross checked with the DNA. TRBV21-1 is a pseudogene locus. This CDR3 contains 18 residues. The CDR3 DNA reads TGTGCCAGCAGCAAAGGTCCCCTAGCGGGGGGGACCTACAATGAGCAGTTCTTC. Its translation is CASSKGPLAGGTYNEQFF.

The CDR3 loop reads CASSAGLVTTDTQYF. The CDR3 region has the DNA TGTGCCAGCAGCGCCGGACTAGTGACCACAGATACGCAGTATTTT. The chain is built from TRBV9 and TRBJ2-3, with 7 positions matching TRBD2. The CDR3 sequence is 15 residues long. V lost 3 bases, J lost 2 bases, and 6 bases stayed unmatched. Germline lookup yields CDR1 SGDLS and CDR2 YYNGEE.

This rearrangement joins TRBV5-5 to TRBJ1-2; the D gene is possibly TRBD1 (6 bases). The germline gives CDR1 SGHKS, CDR2 YYEKEE (reference sequence). The germline V and J ends were trimmed by 1 base and 3 bases, with 13 bases remaining between them. The length of the CDR3 is 15 residues. The CDR3 here is CASSLFGQKDYGYTF. For the CDR3, the DNA is TGTGCCAGCAGCTTGTTTGGACAGAAGGACTATGGCTACACCTTC.

The chain joins TRBV19 to TRBJ2-3, with D perhaps matching TRBD2 (5 bases). This CDR3 is built from 15 residues. The V gene's germline CDR1 is LNHDA and CDR2 SQIVND (reference sequence). V shed 4 bases and J shed 1 base, with 12 bases lying between them. In DNA form, the CDR3 reads TGTGCCAGTAGTAGCCAACGGGATGGCACAGATACGCAGTATTTT. It codes for CASSSQRDGTDTQYF.

V is TRBV5-8 and J is TRBJ1-2, with a weak D call TRBD1 (5 bases). V dropped 0 bases and J dropped 0 bases, with 12 bases sitting between them. The CDR3 spans 16 residues. The germline V gene has CDR1 SGHTS and CDR2 YDEGEE. In DNA, the CDR3 is TGTGCCAGCAGCTTGGGACAGCTCCAGACTAACTATGGCTACACCTTC. Its translation: CASSLGQLQTNYGYTF.

This sequence joins TRBV7-6 and TRBJ2-5, with D perhaps matching TRBD2 (5 bases). Trimming left V 6 bases short and J 4 bases short, with 15 bases between. Germline lookup yields CDR1 SGHVS and CDR2 FNYEAQ. This CDR3 is 14 amino acids long. Here the CDR3 DNA reads TGTGCCAGCAGTCTGGCTGGGAGTGGAGAGACCCAGTACTTC. Translated, it gives CASSLAGSGETQYF.

The rearrangement joins TRBV30 to TRBJ2-7; D may be TRBD1 (6 bases). Trimming took off 4 bases at V and 2 bases at J, with 12 bases between the two ends. This CDR3 has 13 residues. Germline CDR1 and CDR2: GTSNPN and SVGIG (reference sequence). CDR3 in amino acids: CAWIDWTAYEQYF. Here the CDR3 DNA reads TGTGCCTGGATAGACTGGACAGCCTACGAGCAGTACTTC. The complete variable domain, with remaining parts taken from reference TRBV30 and TRBJ2-7, reads SQTIHQWPATLVQPVGSPLSLECTVEGTSNPNLYWYRQAAGRGLQLLFYSVGIGQISSEVPQNLSASRPQDRQFILSSKKLLLSDSGFYLCAWIDWTAYEQYFGPGTRLTVT.

V and J are TRBV7-9 and TRBJ1-3; the D gene is possibly TRBD1 (5 bases). V lost 6 bases, J lost 0 bases, and 9 bases lay in between. This CDR3 is 14 amino acids long. Germline CDR1 is SEHNR and CDR2 is FQNEAQ (reference sequence). DNA of the CDR3: TGTGCCAGCAGGCCGACAGTCTCTGGAAACACCATATATTTT. Translated: CASRPTVSGNTIYF.

The chain couples TRBV30 to TRBJ1-6, with D possibly TRBD1 on 5 matching bases. The germline CDR1 and CDR2 sequences are GTSNPN and SVGIG (reference sequence). V dropped 4 bases and J dropped 12 bases, with 19 bases sitting between them. The CDR3 is 14 amino acids. The CDR3 bases are TGTGCCTGGAATGATCGCGGGATGGGGCGACCCCTCCACTTT. Protein: CAWNDRGMGRPLHF.

The chain has TRBV7-3 and TRBJ2-3; TRBD2 is a possible D gene (6 bases). Trimming pared 9 bases from V and 0 bases from J, leaving 10 bases between. CDR3 size: 13 residues. Germline CDR1 reads SGHTA; CDR2 reads FQGTGA. CDR3 loop: CASGRGSTDTQYF. The CDR3 bases are TGTGCCAGTGGTCGGGGGAGCACAGATACGCAGTATTTT.

This clone was detected only a few times. This CDR3 reads CASSSGTGLHNYGYTF. CDR3 sequence (DNA): TGTGCCAGCAGCTCAGGGACAGGCCTACATAACTATGGCTACACCTTC. The chain couples TRBV7-8 to TRBJ1-2, with 8 bases identical to TRBD1. Germline V gene data show CDR1 as SGHVS and CDR2 as FQNEAQ. Trimming cost V 4 bases and J 1 base; bases outside gene matches: 8. CDR3 size: 16 residues. Based on the CDR3 plus reference TRBV7-8 and TRBJ1-2, the full variable domain is GAGVSQSPRYKVAKRGQDVALRCDPISGHVSLFWYQQALGQGPEFLTYFQNEAQLDKSGLPSDRFFAERPEGSVSTLKIQRTQQEDSAVYLCASSSGTGLHNYGYTFGSGTRLTVV.

The chain is built from TRBV5-1 and TRBJ1-1; maybe TRBD1 (6 bases). Trimming took 0 bases from V and 6 from J, leaving 15 bases between them. CDR1 and CDR2 (germline): SGHRS, YFSETQ. The CDR3 spans 15 residues. As DNA, the CDR3 is TGCGCCAGCAGCTTGGAAATAGGGGGATTTTCTGAAGCTTTCTTT. Translation: CASSLEIGGFSEAFF.

In this sample, this clone turned up a few times. CDR3 bases: TGTGCCACTGGACAGGGACAGGGGATCTATGGCTACACCTTC. It codes for CATGQGQGIYGYTF. The chain employs TRBV2 and TRBJ1-2, with TRBD1 matching 10 bases. Germline CDR1 and CDR2: SNHLY and FYNNEI. Trimming removed 10 bases from V and 4 bases from J; junction bases left unmatched: 9. The CDR3 runs to 14 residues.

J is TRBJ1-1 and V is TRBV5-4; the D gene is possibly TRBD1 (5 bases). The CDR3 contains 14 residues. CDR1 is SGHNT, CDR2 YYREEE, per germline (reference sequence). V lost 5 bases and J lost 10, with 21 bases in between. The CDR3 DNA sequence: TGTGCCAGCAGGAACCAGGGAGGCTCTTTGGGAGCTTTCTTT. Its protein is CASRNQGGSLGAFF.

This clone was detected once. The J gene is TRBJ2-1, the V gene TRBV4-1; the match to TRBD1 covers 7 bases. Trimming took 3 bases from V and 3 from J; bases not matched to a gene: 8. This CDR3 comprises 16 residues. Germline values: CDR1 MGHRA, CDR2 YSYEKL. CDR3 coding DNA: TGCGCCAGCAGCCAGGTTCCGGGACAGAACTACAATGAGCAGTTCTTC. Translated, it gives CASSQVPGQNYNEQFF.